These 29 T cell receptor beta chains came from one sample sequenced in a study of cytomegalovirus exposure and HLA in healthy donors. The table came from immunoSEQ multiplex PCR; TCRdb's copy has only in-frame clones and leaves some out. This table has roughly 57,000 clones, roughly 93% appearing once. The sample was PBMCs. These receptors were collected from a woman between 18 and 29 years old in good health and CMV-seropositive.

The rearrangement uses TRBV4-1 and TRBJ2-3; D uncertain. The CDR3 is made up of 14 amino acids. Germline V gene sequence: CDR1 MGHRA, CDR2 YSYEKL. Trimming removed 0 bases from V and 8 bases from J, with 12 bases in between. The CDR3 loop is CASSQDSWRGTQYF. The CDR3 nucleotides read TGCGCCAGCAGCCAAGATTCGTGGAGAGGTACGCAGTATTTT.

Written as DNA, the CDR3 is TGCGCCAGCAGGTTGGGAGGCTCACCCCTCCACTTT. It is translated as CASRLGGSPLHF. The V call is TRBV4-1, the J call TRBJ1-6; D uncertain. V lost 6 bases and J 10 bases, leaving 10 bases between the germline ends. Germline CDR1 is MGHRA and CDR2 is YSYEKL. The CDR3 has 12 residues.

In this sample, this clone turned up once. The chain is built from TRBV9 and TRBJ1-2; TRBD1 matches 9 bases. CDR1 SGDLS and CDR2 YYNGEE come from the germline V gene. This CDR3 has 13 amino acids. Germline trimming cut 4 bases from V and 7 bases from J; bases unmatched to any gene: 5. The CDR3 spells CASSLGQGGGYTF. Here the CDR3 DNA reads TGTGCCAGCAGCTTGGGACAGGGTGGTGGCTACACCTTC.

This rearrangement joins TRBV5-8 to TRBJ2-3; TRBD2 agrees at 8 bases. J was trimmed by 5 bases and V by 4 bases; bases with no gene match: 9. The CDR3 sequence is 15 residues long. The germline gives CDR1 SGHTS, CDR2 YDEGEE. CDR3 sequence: CASSLARGGEDTQYF. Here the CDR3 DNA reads TGTGCCAGCAGCCTCGCTCGGGGGGGGGAAGATACGCAGTATTTT.

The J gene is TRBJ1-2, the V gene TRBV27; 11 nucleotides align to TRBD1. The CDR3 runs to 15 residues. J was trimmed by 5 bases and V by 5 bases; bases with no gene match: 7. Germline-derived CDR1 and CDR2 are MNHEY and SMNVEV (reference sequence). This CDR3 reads CASSIQDRGLYGYTF. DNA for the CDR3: TGTGCCAGCAGTATCCAGGACAGGGGGCTGTATGGCTACACCTTC.

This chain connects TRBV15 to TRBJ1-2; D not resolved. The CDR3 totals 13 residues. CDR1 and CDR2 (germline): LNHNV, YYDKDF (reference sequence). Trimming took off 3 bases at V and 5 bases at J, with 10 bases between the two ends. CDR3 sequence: CATSSRGEYGYTF. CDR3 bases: TGTGCCACCAGCAGTCGGGGAGAATATGGCTACACCTTC.

As DNA, the CDR3 is TGCGCCAGCAGCCTAGGTCGGGGACAGAGGTCCACTGAAGCTTTCTTT. Translated, it gives CASSLGRGQRSTEAFF. The chain links TRBV5-1 to TRBJ1-1; 7 positions match TRBD1. The CDR3 spans 16 residues. With V trimmed by 4 bases and J by 4 bases, 13 bases remained unmatched. The germline V gene encodes CDR1 SGHRS and CDR2 YFSETQ.

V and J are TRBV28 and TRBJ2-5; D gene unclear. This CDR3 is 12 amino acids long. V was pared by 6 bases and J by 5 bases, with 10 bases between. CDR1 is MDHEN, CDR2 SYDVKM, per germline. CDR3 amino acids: CASSRVWETQYF. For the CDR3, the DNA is TGTGCCAGCAGCCGGGTCTGGGAGACCCAGTACTTC.

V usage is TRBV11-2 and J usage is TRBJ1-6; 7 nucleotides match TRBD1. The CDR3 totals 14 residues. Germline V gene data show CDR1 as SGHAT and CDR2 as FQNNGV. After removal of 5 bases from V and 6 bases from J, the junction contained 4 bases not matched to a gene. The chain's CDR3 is CASSPYRGNSPLHF. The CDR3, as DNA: TGTGCCAGCAGCCCCTACAGGGGTAATTCACCCCTCCACTTT.

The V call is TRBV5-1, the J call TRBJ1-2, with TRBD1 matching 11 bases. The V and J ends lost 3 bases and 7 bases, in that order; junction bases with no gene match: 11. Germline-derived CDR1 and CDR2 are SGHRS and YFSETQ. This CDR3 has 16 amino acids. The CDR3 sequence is CASSSSPGQGVPGYTF. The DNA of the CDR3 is TGCGCCAGCAGCTCTTCACCGGGACAGGGGGTTCCTGGCTACACCTTC.

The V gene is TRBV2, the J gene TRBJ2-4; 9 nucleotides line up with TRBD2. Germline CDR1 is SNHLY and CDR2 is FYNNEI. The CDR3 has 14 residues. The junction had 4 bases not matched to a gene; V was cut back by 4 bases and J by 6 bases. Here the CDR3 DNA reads TGTGCCAGCAGTGGGGCGGGGGGGCCAAACATTCAGTACTTC. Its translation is CASSGAGGPNIQYF.

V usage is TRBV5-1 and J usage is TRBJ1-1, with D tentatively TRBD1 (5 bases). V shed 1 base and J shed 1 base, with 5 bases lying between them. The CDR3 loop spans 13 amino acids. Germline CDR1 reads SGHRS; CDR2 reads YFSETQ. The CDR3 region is CASSLRGNTEAFF. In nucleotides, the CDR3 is TGCGCCAGCAGCTTGAGGGGGAACACTGAAGCTTTCTTT.

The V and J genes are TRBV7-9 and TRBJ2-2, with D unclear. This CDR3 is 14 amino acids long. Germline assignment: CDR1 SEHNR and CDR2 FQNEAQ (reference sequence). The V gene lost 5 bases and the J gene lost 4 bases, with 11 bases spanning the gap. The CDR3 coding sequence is TGTGCCAGCAGCCCCCGGTCAACCACCGGGGAGCTGTTTTTT. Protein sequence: CASSPRSTTGELFF.

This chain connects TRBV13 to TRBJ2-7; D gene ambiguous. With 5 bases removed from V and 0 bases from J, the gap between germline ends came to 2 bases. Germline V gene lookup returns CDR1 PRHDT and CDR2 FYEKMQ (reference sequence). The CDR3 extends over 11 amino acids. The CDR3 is CASSRSYEQYF. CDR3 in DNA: TGTGCCAGCAGCCGCTCCTACGAGCAGTACTTC.

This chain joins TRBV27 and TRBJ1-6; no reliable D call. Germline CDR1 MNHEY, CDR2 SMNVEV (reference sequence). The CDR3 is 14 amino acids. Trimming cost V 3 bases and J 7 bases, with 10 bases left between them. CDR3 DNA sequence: TGTGCCAGCAGTTTCGAGCGGTTCAATTCACCCCTCCACTTT. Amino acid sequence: CASSFERFNSPLHF.

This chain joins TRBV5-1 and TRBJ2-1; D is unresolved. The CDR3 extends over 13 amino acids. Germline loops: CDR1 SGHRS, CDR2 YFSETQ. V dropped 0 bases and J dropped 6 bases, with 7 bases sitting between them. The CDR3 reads CASSLELGNEQFF. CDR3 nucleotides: TGCGCCAGCAGCTTGGAGCTAGGCAATGAGCAGTTCTTC.

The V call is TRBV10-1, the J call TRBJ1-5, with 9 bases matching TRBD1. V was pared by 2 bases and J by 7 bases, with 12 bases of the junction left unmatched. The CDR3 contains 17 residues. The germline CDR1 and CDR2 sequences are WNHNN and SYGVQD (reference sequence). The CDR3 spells CASSEQQDRGSYQPQHF. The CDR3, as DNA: TGCGCCAGCAGTGAGCAACAAGACAGGGGGTCGTACCAGCCCCAGCATTTT.

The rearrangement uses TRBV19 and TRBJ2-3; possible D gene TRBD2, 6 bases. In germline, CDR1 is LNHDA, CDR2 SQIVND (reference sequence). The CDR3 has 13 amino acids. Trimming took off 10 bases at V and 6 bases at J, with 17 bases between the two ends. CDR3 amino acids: CATAGPPRDTQYF. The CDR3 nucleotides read TGTGCCACGGCGGGGCCCCCACGGGATACGCAGTATTTT.

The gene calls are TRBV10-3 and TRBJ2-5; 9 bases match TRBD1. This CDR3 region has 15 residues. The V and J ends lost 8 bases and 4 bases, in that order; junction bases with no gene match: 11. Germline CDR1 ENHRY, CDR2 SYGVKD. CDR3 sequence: CAIGEQGAVGETQYF. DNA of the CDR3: TGTGCCATCGGAGAACAGGGGGCTGTTGGAGAGACCCAGTACTTC.

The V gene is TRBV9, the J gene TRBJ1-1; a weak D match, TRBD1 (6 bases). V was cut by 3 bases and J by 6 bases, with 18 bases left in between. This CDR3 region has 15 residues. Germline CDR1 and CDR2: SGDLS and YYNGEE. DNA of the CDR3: TGTGCCAGCAGCGCTTATAAGGGGGTAGAGGCTGAAGCTTTCTTT. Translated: CASSAYKGVEAEAFF.

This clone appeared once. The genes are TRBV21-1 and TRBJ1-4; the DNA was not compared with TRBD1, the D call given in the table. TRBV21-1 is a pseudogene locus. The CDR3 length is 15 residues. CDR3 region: CASSAPGQGCEKLFF. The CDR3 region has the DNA TGTGCCAGCAGCGCTCCGGGACAGGGTTGTGAAAAACTGTTTTTT.

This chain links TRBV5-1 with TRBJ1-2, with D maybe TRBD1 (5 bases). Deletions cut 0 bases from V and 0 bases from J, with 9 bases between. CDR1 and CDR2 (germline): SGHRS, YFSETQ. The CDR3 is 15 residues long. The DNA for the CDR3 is TGCGCCAGCAGCTTGGGTGGGGCCGCTAACTATGGCTACACCTTC. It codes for CASSLGGAANYGYTF.

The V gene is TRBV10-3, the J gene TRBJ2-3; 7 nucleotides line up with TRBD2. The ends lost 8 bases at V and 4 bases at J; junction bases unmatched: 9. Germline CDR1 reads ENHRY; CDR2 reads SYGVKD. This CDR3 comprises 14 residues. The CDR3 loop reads CAILAGGGADTQYF. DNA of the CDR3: TGTGCCATCTTAGCGGGCGGAGGGGCAGATACGCAGTATTTT.

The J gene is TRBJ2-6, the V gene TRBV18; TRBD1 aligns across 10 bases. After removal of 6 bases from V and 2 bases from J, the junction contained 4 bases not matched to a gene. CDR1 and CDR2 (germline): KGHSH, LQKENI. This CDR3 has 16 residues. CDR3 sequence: CASSSDRGTGANVLTF. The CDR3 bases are TGTGCCAGCTCGTCGGACAGGGGGACTGGGGCCAACGTCCTGACTTTC.

The CDR3 sequence: CASHNMPGLHPSGANVLTF. CDR3 bases: TGCGCCAGCCACAATATGCCGGGACTACACCCCTCTGGGGCCAACGTCCTGACTTTC. The J gene is TRBJ2-6, the V gene TRBV4-1; 7 nucleotides line up with TRBD2. The CDR3 covers 19 residues. Trimming removed 8 bases from V and 0 bases from J; junction bases left unmatched: 16. Germline assignment: CDR1 MGHRA and CDR2 YSYEKL.

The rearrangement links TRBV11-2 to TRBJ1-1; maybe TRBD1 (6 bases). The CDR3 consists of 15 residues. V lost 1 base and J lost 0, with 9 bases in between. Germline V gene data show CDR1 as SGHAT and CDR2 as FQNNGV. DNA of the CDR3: TGTGCCAGCAGCTTAGGAGGGGGAATGAACACTGAAGCTTTCTTT. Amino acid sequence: CASSLGGGMNTEAFF.

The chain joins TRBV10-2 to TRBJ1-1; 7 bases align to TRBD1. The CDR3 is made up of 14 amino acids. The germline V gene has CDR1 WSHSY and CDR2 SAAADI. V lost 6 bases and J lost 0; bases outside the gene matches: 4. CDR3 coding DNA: TGCGCCAGCAGAGAGGACAGGATGAACACTGAAGCTTTCTTT. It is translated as CASREDRMNTEAFF.

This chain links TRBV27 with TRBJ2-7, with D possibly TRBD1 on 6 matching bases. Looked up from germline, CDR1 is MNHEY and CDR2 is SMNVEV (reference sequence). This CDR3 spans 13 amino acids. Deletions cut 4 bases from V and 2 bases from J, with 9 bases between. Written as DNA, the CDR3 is TGTGCCAGCAGTTCGGGACAAACCTACGAGCAGTACTTC. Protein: CASSSGQTYEQYF.

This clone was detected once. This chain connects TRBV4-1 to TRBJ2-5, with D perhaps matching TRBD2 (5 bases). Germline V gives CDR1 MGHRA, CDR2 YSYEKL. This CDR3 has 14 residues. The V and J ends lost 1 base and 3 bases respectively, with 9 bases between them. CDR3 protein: CASSQVGVEETQYF. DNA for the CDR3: TGCGCCAGCAGCCAAGTCGGGGTCGAAGAGACCCAGTACTTC.